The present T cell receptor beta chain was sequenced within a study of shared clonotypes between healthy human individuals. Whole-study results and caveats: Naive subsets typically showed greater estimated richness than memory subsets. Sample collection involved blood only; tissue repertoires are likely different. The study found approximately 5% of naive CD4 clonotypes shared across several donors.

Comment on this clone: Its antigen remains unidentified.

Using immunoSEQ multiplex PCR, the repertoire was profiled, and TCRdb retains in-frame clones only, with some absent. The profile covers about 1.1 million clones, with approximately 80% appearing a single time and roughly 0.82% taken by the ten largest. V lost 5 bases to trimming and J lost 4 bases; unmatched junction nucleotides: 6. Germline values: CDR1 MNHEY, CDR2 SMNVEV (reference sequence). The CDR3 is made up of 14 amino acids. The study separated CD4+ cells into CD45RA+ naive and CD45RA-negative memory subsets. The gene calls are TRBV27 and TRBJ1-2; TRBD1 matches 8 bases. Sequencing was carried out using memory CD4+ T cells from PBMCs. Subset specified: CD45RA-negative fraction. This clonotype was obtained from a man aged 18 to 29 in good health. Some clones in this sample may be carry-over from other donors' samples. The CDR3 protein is CASSATGAIYGYTF. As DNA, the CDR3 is TGTGCCAGCAGTGCGACAGGGGCCATCTATGGCTACACCTTC.